The subject of this entry is one T cell receptor (beta chain). The sample holds a few counts of this clone. No cognate antigen has been identified for it. Base qualities are not recorded, but no much larger clone differs from it by a single base. The TCR beta chain CDR3 region was sequenced with the immunoSEQ assay. On the authors' methods: For each specimen, T-cell fraction, clonal dominance and maximum TCR clone frequency were calculated. TCRdb limited this immuneACCESS table to in-frame rearrangements with V and J called. A share of clones is missing; checked studies link under half to unresolved V genes, and the rest is unexplained. V, J and clone size are those of that table, while D and trimming were read from the DNA. The sample contains 9,000 to 13,000 clones, 68% of them found a single time. The ten top clones hold approximately 7% of the sample. The data were obtained in a study of T cell repertoires in urothelial bladder cancer (dated by TCRdb to between 2018 and 2021). Turning to the overall study: Of the 12 resected lesions, three were clinical stage cT0, three were cTa, three were cT1 and three were cT2 or greater. The study compared TCR repertoire clonality in bladder tumors with that in benign bladder inflammation. Around 13 patients with bladder lesions undergoing transurethral resection were identified prospectively. A total of roughly 11 resected bladder lesions, made up of urothelial carcinoma (UC+) and benign (UC-) specimens, were studied. Here is what the overall study found, with its caveats: In carcinoma specimens, one T-cell clone made up as much as 17% of infiltrating lymphocytes, versus about 2.2% in benign specimens. Median tumor infiltrating lymphocyte percentage was approximately 2% in carcinoma specimens and 12% in benign specimens. Urothelial carcinoma specimens contained fewer T cells than benign specimens, with a median of approximately 5,100 versus 26,000.

Benign (UC-) specimens were resected bladder lesions without urothelial carcinoma. Specimens of bladder lesions were obtained during transurethral resection and kept at -80C. DNA was extracted from bladder specimens collected at transurethral resection. Taken from cysteine to phenylalanine, the CDR3 has 13 residues. Solely the CDR3 DNA is kept, with 39 bases framed from the first base. V lost 3 bases and J lost 4 bases; the stretch between them is 10 bases long. Via the germline V gene (reference sequence), CDR1 is GTSNPN and CDR2 SVGIG. This clonotype originated in a human donor with a benign inflammatory bladder lesion. Sample: tumor-infiltrating cells from bladder cancer. Recombination connected TRBV30 to TRBJ1-3; the D gene lacks a confident call. The CDR3 corresponds to CAWRAGMGNTIYF. DNA sequence: TGTGCCTGGAGGGCCGGAATGGGAAACACCATATATTTT. Extended through the reference TRBV30 and TRBJ1-3 proteins, this CDR3 yields the full variable domain: SQTIHQWPATLVQPVGSPLSLECTVEGTSNPNLYWYRQAAGRGLQLLFYSVGIGQISSEVPQNLSASRPQDRQFILSSKKLLLSDSGFYLCAWRAGMGNTIYFGEGSWLTVV.